This T cell receptor beta chain was captured by sequencing in a study of blood T cells in healthy people across ages. This clonotype was seen only a few times. The use of a sample-barcoded 5' primer and a J-beta primer mix characterized a second PCR of roughly 7 to 11 cycles. TCRdb reprocessed the 5' RACE reads with MiXCR, giving one entry per CDR3 protein. The sample includes 600,000 to 900,000 distinct CDR3 sequences, about a quarter of them seen just once. In addition, the sample was reused for a study of T cells of mothers and their children. That work adds: The data showed no persistent microchimeric T cell clones.

Sequences were obtained from blood. The source is a boy between 10 and 17 years old in good health.

Here the CDR3 reads CASSRTRDKPYNEQFF. The CDR3 DNA is TGCGCCAGCAGCAGGACCCGGGACAAACCCTACAATGAGCAGTTCTTC. This chain uses TRBV5-1 with TRBJ2-1; the D gene is possibly TRBD1 (6 bases). This CDR3 spans 16 amino acids. The V gene's germline CDR1 is SGHRS and CDR2 YFSETQ. V lost 4 bases to trimming and J lost 2 bases, with 16 bases between them.